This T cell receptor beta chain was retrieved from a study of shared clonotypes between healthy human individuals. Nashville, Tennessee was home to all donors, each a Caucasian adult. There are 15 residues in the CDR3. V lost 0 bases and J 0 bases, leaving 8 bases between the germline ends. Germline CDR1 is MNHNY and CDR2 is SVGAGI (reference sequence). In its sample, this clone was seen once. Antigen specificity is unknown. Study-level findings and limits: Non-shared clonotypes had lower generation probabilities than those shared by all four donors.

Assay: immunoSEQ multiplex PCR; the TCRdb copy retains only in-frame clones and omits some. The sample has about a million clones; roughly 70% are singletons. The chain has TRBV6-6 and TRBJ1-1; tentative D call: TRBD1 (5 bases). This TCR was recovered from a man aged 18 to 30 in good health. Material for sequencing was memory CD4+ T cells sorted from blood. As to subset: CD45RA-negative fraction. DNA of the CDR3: TGTGCCAGCAGTTACTCAGGGGCGATGAACACTGAAGCTTTCTTT. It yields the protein CASSYSGAMNTEAFF.